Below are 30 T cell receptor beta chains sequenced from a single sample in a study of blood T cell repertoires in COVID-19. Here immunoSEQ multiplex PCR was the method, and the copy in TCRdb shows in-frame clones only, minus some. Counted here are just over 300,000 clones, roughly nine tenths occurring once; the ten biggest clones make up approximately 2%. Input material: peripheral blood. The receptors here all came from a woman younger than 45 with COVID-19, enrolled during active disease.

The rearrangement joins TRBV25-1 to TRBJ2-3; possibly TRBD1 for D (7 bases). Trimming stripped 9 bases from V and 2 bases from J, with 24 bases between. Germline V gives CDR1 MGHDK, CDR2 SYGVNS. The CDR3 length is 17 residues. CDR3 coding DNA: TGTGCCAGTCTCCAGGGGGGTCCGCTTGCCGCCACAGATACGCAGTATTTT. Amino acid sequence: CASLQGGPLAATDTQYF. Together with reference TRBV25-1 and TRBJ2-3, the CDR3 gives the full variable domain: EADIYQTPRYLVIGTGKKITLECSQTMGHDKMYWYQQDPGMELHLIHYSYGVNSTEKGDLSSESTVSRIRTEHFPLTLESARPSHTSQYLCASLQGGPLAATDTQYFGPGTRLTVL.

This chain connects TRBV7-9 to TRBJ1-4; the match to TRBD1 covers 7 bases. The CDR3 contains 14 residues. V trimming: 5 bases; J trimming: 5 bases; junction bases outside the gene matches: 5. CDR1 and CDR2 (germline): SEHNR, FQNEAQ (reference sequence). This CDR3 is CASSQGQKNEKLFF. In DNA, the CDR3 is TGTGCCAGCAGCCAGGGACAGAAAAATGAAAAACTGTTTTTT.

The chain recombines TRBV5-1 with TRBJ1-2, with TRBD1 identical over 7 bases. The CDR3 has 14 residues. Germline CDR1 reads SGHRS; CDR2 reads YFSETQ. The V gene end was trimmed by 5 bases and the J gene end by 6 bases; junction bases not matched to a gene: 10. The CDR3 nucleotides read TGCGCCAGCAGTATGGATGCAGGGGGAAATGGCTACACCTTC. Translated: CASSMDAGGNGYTF. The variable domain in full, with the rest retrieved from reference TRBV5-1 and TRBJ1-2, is KAGVTQTPRYLIKTRGQQVTLSCSPISGHRSVSWYQQTPGQGLQFLFEYFSETQRNKGNFPGRFSGRQFSNSRSEMNVSTLELGDSALYLCASSMDAGGNGYTFGSGTRLTVV.

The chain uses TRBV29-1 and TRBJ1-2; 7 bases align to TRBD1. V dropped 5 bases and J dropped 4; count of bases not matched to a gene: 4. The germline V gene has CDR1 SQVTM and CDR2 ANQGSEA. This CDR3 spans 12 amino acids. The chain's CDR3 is CSVSGTVYGYTF. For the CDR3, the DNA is TGCAGCGTTTCCGGGACAGTCTATGGCTACACCTTC. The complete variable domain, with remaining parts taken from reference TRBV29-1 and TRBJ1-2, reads SAVISQKPSRDICQRGTSLTIQCQVDSQVTMMFWYRQQPGQSLTLIATANQGSEATYESGFVIDKFPISRPNLTFSTLTVSNMSPEDSSIYLCSVSGTVYGYTFGSGTRLTVV.

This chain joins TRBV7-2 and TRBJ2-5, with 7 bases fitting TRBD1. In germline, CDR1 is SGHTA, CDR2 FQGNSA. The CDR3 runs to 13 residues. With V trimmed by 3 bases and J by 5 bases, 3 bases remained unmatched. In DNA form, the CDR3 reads TGTGCCAGCAGCTTTGACAGGGCGGAGACCCAGTACTTC. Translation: CASSFDRAETQYF.

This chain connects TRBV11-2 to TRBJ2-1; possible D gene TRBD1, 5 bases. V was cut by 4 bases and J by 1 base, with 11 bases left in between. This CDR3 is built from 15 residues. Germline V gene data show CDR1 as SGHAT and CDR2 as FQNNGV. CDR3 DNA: TGTGCCAGCAGCTCTCCCAGGGCATCCTACAATGAGCAGTTCTTC. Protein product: CASSSPRASYNEQFF.

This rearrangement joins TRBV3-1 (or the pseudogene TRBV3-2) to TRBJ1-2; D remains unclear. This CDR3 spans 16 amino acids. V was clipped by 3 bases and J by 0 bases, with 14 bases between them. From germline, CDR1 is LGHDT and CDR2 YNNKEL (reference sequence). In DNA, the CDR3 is TGTGCCAGCAGCCAGGACCCGGGATCTACTAACTATGGCTACACCTTC. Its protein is CASSQDPGSTNYGYTF.

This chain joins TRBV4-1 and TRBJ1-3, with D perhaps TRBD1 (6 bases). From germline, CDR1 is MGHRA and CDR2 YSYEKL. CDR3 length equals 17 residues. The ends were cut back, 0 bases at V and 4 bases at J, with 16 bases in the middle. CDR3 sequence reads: CASSQDRLRGSGNTIYF. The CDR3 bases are TGCGCCAGCAGCCAAGATCGGCTCAGGGGATCCGGAAACACCATATATTTT.

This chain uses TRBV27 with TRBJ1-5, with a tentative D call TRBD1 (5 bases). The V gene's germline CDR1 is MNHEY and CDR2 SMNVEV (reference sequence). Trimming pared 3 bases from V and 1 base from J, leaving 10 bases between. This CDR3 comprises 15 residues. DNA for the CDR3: TGTGCCAGCAGTTTGGCGGGGGAAAGCAATCAGCCCCAGCATTTT. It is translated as CASSLAGESNQPQHF.

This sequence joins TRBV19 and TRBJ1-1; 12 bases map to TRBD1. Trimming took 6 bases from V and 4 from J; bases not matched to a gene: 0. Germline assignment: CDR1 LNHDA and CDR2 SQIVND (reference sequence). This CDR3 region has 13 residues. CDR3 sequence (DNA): TGTGCCAGTAGGGGACAGGGGGCCACTGAAGCTTTCTTT. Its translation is CASRGQGATEAFF. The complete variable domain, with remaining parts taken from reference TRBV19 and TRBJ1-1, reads DGGITQSPKYLFRKEGQNVTLSCEQNLNHDAMYWYRQDPGQGLRLIYYSQIVNDFQKGDIAEGYSVSREKKESFPLTVTSAQKNPTAFYLCASRGQGATEAFFGQGTRLTVV.

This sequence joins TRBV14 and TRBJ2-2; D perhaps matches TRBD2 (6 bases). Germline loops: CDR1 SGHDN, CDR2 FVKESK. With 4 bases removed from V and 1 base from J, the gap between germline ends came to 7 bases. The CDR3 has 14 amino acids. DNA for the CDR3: TGTGCCAGCAGCCTCGGGGGGAACACCGGGGAGCTGTTTTTT. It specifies CASSLGGNTGELFF.

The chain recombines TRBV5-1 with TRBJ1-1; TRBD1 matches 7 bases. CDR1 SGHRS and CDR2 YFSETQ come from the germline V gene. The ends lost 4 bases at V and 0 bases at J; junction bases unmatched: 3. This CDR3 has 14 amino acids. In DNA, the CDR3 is TGCGCCAGCAGCCGGGACAGACTGAACACTGAAGCTTTCTTT. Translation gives CASSRDRLNTEAFF.

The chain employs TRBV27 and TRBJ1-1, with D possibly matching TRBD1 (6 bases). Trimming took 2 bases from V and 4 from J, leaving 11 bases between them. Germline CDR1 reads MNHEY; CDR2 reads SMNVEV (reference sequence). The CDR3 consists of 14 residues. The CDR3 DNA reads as TGTGCCAGCAGTTTAACAGGGATGGCCACTGAAGCTTTCTTT. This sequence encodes CASSLTGMATEAFF.

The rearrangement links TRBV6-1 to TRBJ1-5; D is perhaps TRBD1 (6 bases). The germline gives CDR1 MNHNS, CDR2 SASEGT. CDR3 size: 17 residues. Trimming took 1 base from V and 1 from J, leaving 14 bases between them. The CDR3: CASSEGGTTASNQPQHF. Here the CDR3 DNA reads TGTGCCAGCAGTGAAGGGGGGACAACCGCGAGCAATCAGCCCCAGCATTTT.

The CDR3 nucleotides are TGTGCCAGCAGCGGGCCGGGACAGGGGGACTATGGCTACACCTTC. Translation gives CASSGPGQGDYGYTF. V and J are TRBV5-5 and TRBJ1-2; 11 bases are a match to TRBD1. This CDR3 spans 15 amino acids. V shed 4 bases and J 3 bases; nucleotides not matched to a gene: 5. Germline CDR1 and CDR2: SGHKS and YYEKEE (reference sequence). Supplemented by reference TRBV5-5 and TRBJ1-2, the full variable domain reads DAGVTQSPTHLIKTRGQQVTLRCSPISGHKSVSWYQQVLGQGPQFIFQYYEKEERGRGNFPDRFSARQFPNYSSELNVNALLLGDSALYLCASSGPGQGDYGYTFGSGTRLTVV.

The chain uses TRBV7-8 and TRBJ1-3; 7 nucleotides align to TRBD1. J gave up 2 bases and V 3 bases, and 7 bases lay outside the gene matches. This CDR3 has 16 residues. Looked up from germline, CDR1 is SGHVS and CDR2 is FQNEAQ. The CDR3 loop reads CASSFGTVGPGNTIYF. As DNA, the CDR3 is TGTGCCAGCAGCTTCGGGACAGTGGGACCTGGAAACACCATATATTTT.

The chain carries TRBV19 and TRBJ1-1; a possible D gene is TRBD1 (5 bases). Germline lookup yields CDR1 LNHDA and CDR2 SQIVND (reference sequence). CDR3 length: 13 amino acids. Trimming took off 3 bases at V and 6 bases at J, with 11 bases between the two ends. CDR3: CASSIRGTAEAFF. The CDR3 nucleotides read TGTGCCAGTAGTATTCGGGGGACTGCTGAAGCTTTCTTT. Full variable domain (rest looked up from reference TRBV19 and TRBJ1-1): DGGITQSPKYLFRKEGQNVTLSCEQNLNHDAMYWYRQDPGQGLRLIYYSQIVNDFQKGDIAEGYSVSREKKESFPLTVTSAQKNPTAFYLCASSIRGTAEAFFGQGTRLTVV.

The CDR3 protein is CASSQVAARRANEKLFF. The CDR3 nucleotides are TGTGCCAGCAGCCAAGTTGCTGCTCGGAGGGCTAATGAAAAACTGTTTTTT. This chain connects TRBV3-1 (or the pseudogene TRBV3-2) to TRBJ1-4; no definite D call. The CDR3 spans 17 residues. Trimming took off 1 base at V and 3 bases at J, with 15 bases between the two ends. Germline V CDR1 and CDR2: LGHDT, YNNKEL (reference sequence).

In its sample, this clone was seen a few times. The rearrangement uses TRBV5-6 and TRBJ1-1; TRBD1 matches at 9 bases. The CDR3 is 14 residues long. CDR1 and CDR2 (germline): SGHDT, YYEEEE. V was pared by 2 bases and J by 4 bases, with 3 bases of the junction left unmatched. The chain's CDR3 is CASSFRTGVTEAFF. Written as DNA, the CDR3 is TGTGCCAGCAGCTTCCGGACAGGGGTCACTGAAGCTTTCTTT.

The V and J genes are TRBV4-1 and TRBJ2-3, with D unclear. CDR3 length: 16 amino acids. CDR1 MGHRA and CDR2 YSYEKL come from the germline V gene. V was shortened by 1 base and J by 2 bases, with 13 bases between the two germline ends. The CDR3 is CASSQVPWPNTDTQYF. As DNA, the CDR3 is TGCGCCAGCAGCCAAGTCCCCTGGCCGAACACAGATACGCAGTATTTT.

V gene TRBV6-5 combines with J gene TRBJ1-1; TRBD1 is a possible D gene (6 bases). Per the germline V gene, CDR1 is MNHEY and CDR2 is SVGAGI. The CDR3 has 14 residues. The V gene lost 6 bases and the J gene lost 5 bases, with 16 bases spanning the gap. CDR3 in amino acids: CASRGGAVGTEAFF. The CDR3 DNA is TGTGCCAGCAGGGGGGGGGCAGTTGGGACTGAAGCTTTCTTT.

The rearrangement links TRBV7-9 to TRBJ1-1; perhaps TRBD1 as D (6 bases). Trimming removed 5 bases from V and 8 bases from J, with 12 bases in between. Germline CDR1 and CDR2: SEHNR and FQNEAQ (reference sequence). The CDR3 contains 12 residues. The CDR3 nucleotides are TGTGCCAGCAGCCTTACAGGGTTGGAAGCTTTCTTT. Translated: CASSLTGLEAFF.

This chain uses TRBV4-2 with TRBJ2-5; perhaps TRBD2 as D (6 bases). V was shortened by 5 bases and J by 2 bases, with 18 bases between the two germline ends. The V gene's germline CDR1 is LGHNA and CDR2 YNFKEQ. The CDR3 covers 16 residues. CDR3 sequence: CASSLTSGELQETQYF. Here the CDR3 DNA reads TGTGCCAGCAGCTTGACTTCGGGGGAGCTACAAGAGACCCAGTACTTC.

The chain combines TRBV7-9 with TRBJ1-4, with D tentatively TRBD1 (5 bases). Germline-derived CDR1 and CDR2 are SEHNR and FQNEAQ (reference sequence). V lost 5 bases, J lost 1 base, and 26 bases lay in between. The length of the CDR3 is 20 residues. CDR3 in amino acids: CASSTRSGLGLGETNEKLFF. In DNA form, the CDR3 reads TGTGCCAGCAGCACGCGATCGGGACTTGGATTGGGTGAAACTAATGAAAAACTGTTTTTT.

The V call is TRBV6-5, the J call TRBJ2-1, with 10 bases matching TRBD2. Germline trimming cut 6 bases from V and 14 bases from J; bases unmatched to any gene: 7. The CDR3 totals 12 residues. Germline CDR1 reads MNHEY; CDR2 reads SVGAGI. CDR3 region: CASRLSGGDEFF. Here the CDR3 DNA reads TGTGCCAGCAGACTCAGCGGGGGGGATGAGTTCTTC.

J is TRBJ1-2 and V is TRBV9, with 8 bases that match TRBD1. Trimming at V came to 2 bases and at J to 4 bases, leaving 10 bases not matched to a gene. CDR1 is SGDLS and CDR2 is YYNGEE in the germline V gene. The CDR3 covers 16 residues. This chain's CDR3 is CASSVGTGSPTYGYTF. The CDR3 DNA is TGTGCCAGCAGCGTGGGGACAGGTAGTCCCACCTATGGCTACACCTTC. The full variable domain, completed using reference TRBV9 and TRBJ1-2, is DSGVTQTPKHLITATGQRVTLRCSPRSGDLSVYWYQQSLDQGLQFLIQYYNGEERAKGNILERFSAQQFPDLHSELNLSSLELGDSALYFCASSVGTGSPTYGYTFGSGTRLTVV.

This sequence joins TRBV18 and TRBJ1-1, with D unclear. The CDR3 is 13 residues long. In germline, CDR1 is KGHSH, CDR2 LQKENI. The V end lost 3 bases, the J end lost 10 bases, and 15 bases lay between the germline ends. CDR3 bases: TGTGCCAGCTCACCTGATATCGGGTCGAGAGCTTTCTTT. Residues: CASSPDIGSRAFF.

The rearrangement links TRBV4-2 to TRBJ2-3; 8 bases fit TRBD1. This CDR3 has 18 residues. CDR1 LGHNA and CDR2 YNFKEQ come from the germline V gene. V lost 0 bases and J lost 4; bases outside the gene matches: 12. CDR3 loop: CASSQDIRTGSSADTQYF. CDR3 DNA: TGTGCCAGCAGCCAAGACATCCGGACAGGGAGTAGTGCAGATACGCAGTATTTT.

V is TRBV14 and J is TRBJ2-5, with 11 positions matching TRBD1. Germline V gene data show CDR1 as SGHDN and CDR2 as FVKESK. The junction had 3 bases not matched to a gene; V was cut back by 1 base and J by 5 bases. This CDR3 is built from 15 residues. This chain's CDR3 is CASSQVDRGLETQYF. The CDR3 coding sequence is TGTGCCAGCAGCCAAGTGGACAGGGGGCTGGAGACCCAGTACTTC.

The CDR3 spells CASSEGTGADTQYF. The CDR3 DNA sequence: TGTGCCAGCAGTGAAGGGACAGGGGCAGATACGCAGTATTTT. V is TRBV6-1 and J is TRBJ2-3; the match to TRBD1 covers 9 bases. This CDR3 contains 14 residues. V was clipped by 1 base and J by 4 bases; unmatched bases: 0. Germline-derived CDR1 and CDR2 are MNHNS and SASEGT.